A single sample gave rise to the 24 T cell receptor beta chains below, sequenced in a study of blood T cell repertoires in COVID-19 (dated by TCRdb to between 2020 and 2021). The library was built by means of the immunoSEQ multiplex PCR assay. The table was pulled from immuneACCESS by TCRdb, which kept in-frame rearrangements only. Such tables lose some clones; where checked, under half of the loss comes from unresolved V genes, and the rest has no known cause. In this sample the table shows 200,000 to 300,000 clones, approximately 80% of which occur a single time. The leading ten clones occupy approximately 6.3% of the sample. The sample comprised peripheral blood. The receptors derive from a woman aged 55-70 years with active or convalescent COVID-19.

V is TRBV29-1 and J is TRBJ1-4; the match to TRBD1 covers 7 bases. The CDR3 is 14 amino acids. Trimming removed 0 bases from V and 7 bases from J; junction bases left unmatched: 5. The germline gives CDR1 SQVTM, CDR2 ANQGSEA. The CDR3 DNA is TGCAGCGTTGAAGATCCCCAGGGGGGTGAAAAACTGTTTTTT. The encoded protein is CSVEDPQGGEKLFF.

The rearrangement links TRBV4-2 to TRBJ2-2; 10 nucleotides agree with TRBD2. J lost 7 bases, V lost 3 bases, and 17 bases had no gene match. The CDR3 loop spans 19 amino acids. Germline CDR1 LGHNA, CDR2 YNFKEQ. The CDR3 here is CASSHDKLGSGRFVGELFF. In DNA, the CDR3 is TGTGCCAGCAGCCACGACAAACTGGGTAGCGGGAGGTTTGTCGGGGAGCTGTTTTTT.

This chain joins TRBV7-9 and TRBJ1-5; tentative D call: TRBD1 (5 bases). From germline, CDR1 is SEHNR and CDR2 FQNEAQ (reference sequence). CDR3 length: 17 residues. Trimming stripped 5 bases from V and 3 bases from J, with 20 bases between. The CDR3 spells CASSHLGEGLNNQPQHF. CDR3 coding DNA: TGTGCCAGCAGCCATCTGGGGGAGGGACTGAACAATCAGCCCCAGCATTTT.

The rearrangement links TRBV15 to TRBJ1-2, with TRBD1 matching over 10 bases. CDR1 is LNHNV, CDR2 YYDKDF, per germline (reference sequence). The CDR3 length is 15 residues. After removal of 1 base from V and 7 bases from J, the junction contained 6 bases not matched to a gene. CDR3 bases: TGTGCCACCAGCAGAGCCCCGGGACAGGGGCCTGGCTACACCTTC. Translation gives CATSRAPGQGPGYTF.

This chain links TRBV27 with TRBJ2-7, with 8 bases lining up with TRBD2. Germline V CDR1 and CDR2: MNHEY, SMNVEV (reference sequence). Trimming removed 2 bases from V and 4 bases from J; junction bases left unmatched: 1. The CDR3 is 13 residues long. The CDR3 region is CASSLTSGYEQYF. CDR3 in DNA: TGTGCCAGCAGTTTAACTAGCGGATACGAGCAGTACTTC.

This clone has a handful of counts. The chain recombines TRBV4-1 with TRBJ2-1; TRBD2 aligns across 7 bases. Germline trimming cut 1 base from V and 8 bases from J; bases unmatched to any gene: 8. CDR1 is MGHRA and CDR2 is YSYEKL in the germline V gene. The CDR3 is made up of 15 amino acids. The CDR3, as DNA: TGCGCCAGCAGCCAAGCTGTTCCGGGGAGGGATGAGCAGTTCTTC. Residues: CASSQAVPGRDEQFF.

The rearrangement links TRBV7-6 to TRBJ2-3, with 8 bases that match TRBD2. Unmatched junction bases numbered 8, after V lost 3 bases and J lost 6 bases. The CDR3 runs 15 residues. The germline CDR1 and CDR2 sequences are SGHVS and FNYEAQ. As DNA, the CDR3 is TGTGCCAGCAGCTTGGGGACTAGTGCCATGGATACGCAGTATTTT. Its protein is CASSLGTSAMDTQYF.

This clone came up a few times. This CDR3 reads CAGSRGKTEAFF. DNA of the CDR3: TGCGCGGGATCCCGGGGGAAAACTGAAGCTTTCTTT. This rearrangement joins TRBV10-1 to TRBJ1-1, with D possibly matching TRBD1 (5 bases). The CDR3 runs to 12 residues. Looked up from germline, CDR1 is WNHNN and CDR2 is SYGVQD (reference sequence).

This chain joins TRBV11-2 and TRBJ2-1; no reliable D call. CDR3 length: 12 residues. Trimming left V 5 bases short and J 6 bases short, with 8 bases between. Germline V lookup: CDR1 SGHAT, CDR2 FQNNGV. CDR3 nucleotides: TGTGCCAGCAGCCCAGACTCCAATGAGCAGTTCTTC. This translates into CASSPDSNEQFF.

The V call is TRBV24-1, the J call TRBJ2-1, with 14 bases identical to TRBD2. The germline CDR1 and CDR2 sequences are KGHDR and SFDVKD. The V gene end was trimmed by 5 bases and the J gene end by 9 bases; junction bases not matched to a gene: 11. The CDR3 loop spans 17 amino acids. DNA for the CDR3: TGTGCCACCAGTGCCGCGCCGGGACTAGCGGGAGTAGGTGAGCAGTTCTTC. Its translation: CATSAAPGLAGVGEQFF.

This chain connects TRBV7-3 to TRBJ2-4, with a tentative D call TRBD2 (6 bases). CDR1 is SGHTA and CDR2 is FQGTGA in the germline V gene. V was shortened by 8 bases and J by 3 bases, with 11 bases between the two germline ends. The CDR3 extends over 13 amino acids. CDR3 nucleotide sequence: TGTGCCAGCCGCGGGGTAGGCAAAAACATTCAGTACTTC. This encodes CASRGVGKNIQYF.

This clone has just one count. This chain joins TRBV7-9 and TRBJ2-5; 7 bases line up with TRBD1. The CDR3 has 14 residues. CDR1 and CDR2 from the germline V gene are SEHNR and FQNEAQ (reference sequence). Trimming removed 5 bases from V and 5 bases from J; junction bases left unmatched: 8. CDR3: CASSADRVRETQYF. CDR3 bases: TGTGCCAGCAGCGCTGACAGGGTGCGGGAGACCCAGTACTTC.

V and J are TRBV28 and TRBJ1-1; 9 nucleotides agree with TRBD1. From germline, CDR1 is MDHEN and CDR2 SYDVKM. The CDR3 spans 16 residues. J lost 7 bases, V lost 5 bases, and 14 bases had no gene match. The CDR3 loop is CASSGGQGQITNEAFF. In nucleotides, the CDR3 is TGTGCCAGCAGTGGCGGACAGGGGCAGATTACCAATGAAGCTTTCTTT.

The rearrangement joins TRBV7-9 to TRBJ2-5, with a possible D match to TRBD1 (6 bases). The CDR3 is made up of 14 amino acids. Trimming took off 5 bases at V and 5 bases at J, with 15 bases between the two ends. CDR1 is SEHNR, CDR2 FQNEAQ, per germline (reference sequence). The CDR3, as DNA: TGTGCCAGCAGCCGATCGGGACAACCGGAGACCCAGTACTTC. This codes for CASSRSGQPETQYF.

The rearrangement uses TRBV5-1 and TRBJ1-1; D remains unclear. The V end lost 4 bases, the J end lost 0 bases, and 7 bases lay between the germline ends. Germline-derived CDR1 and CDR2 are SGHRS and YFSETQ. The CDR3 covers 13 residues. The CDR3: CASSREVNTEAFF. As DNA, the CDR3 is TGCGCCAGCAGCCGGGAGGTGAACACTGAAGCTTTCTTT.

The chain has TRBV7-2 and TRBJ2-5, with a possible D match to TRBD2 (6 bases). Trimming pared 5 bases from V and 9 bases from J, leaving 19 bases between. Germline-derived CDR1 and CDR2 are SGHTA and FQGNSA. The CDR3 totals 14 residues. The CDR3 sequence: CASSLGIAEGAQYF. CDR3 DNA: TGTGCCAGCAGCCTCGGGATAGCGGAAGGGGCCCAGTACTTC.

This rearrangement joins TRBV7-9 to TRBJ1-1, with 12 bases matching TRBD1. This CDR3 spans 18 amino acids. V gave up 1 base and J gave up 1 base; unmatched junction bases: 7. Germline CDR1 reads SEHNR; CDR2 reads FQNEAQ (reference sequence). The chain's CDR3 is CASSLEGDRGLGNTEAFF. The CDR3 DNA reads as TGTGCCAGCAGCTTAGAAGGGGACAGGGGGCTCGGGAACACTGAAGCTTTCTTT.

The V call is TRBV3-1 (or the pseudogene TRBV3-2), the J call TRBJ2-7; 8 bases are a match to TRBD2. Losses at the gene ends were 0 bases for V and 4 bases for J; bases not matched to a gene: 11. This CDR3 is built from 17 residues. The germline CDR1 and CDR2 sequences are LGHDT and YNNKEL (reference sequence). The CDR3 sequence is CASSQDRGREGSYEQYF. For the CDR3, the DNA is TGTGCCAGCAGCCAAGATCGCGGACGGGAGGGTTCGTACGAGCAGTACTTC.

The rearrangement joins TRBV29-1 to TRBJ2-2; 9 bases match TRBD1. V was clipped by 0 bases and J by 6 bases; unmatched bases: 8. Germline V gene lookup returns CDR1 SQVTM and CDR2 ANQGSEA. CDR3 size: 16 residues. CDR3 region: CSVEDQRTGEAGELFF. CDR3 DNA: TGCAGCGTTGAAGATCAAAGGACAGGGGAGGCCGGGGAGCTGTTTTTT.

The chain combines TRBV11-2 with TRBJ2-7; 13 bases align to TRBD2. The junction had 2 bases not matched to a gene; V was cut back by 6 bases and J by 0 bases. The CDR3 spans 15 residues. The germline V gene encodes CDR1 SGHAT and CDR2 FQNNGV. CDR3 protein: CASRRTSGSSYEQYF. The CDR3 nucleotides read TGTGCCAGCAGACGGACTAGCGGGAGCTCCTACGAGCAGTACTTC.

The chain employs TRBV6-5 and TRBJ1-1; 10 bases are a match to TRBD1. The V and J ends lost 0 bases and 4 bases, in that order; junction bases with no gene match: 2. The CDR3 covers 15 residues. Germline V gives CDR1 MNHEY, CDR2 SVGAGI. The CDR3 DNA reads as TGTGCCAGCAGTTACTCGGGACAGGGGCTCACTGAAGCTTTCTTT. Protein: CASSYSGQGLTEAFF.

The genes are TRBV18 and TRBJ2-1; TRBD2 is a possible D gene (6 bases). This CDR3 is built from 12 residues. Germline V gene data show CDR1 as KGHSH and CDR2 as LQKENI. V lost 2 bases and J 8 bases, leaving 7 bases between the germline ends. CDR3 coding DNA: TGTGCCAGCTCACCAGAGCGGGATGAGCAGTTCTTC. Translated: CASSPERDEQFF.

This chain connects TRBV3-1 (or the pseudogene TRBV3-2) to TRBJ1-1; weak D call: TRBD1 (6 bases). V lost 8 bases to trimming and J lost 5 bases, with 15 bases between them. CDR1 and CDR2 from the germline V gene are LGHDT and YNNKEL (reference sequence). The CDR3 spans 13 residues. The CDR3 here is CASQGIGGTEAFF. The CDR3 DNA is TGTGCCAGCCAGGGGATTGGCGGGACTGAAGCTTTCTTT.

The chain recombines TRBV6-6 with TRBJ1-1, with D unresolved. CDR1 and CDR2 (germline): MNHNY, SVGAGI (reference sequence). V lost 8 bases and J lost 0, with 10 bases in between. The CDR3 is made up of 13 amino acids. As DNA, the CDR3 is TGTGCCAGCGTTTCCCGGTTGAACACTGAAGCTTTCTTT. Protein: CASVSRLNTEAFF.